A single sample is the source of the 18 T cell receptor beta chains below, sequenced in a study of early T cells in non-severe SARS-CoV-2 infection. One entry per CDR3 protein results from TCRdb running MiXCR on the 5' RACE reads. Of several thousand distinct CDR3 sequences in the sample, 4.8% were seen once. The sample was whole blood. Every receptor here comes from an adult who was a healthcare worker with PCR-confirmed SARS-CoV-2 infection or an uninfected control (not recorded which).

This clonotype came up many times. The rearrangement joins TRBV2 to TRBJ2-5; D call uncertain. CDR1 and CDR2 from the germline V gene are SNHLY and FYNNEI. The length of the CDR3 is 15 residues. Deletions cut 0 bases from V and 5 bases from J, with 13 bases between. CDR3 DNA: TGTGCCAGCAGTGAAGCCCGACATTCCCCCGAGACCCAGTACTTC. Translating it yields CASSEARHSPETQYF.

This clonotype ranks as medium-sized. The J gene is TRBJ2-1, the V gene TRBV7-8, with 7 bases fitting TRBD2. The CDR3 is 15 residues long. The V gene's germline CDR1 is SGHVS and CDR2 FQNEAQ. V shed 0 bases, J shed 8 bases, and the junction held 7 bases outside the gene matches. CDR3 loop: CASSLAGRGWDEQFF. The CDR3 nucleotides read TGTGCCAGCAGCTTAGCGGGGAGGGGATGGGATGAGCAGTTCTTC.

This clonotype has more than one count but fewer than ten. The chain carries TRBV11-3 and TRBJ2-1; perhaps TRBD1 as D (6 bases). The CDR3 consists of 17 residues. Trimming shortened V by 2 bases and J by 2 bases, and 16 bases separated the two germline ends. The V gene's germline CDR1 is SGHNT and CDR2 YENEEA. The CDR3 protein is CASSLNSNRVPYNEQFF. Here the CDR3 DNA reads TGTGCCAGCAGCTTAAATTCTAACAGGGTCCCCTACAATGAGCAGTTCTTC.

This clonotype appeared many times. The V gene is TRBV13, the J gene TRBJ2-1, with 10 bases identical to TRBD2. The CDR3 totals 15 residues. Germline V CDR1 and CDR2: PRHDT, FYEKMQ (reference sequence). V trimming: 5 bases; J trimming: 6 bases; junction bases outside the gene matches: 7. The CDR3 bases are TGTGCCAGCAGCCCAAGCGGGAGGGCCGCCAATGAGCAGTTCTTC. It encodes CASSPSGRAANEQFF.

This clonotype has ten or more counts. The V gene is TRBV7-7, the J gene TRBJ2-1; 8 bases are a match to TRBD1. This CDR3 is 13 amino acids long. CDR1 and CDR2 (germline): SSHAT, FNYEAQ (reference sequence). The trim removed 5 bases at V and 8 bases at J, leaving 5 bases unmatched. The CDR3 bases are TGTGCCAGCAGCACCGACAGGGGCGATGAGCAGTTCTTC. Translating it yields CASSTDRGDEQFF.

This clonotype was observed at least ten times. The CDR3 bases are TGCAGCGGTGACCCGGGACTAGCCACAGATACGCAGTATTTT. This encodes CSGDPGLATDTQYF. The chain joins TRBV29-1 to TRBJ2-3; 9 nucleotides match TRBD2. CDR1 SQVTM and CDR2 ANQGSEA come from the germline V gene. This CDR3 spans 14 amino acids. The V and J ends lost 7 bases and 2 bases, in that order; junction bases with no gene match: 7.

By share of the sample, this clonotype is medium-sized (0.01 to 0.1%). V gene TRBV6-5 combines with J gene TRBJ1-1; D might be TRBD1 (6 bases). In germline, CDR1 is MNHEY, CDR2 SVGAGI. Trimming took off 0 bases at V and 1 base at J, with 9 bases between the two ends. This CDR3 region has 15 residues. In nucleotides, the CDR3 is TGTGCCAGCAGTTACTCTGGACAGACGAACACTGAAGCTTTCTTT. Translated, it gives CASSYSGQTNTEAFF.

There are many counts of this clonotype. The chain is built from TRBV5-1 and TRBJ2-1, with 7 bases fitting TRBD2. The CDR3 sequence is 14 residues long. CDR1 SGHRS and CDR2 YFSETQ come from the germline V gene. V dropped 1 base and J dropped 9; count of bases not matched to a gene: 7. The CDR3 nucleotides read TGCGCCAGCAGCTTGATCGCAGGGAGGGCTGAGCAGTTCTTC. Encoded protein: CASSLIAGRAEQFF.

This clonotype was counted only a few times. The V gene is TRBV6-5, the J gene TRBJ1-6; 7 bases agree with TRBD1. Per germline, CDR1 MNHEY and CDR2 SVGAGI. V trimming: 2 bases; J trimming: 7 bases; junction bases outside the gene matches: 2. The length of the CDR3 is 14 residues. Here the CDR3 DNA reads TGTGCCAGCAGTTACCGACAGGGAAATTCACCCCTCCACTTT. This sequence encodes CASSYRQGNSPLHF.

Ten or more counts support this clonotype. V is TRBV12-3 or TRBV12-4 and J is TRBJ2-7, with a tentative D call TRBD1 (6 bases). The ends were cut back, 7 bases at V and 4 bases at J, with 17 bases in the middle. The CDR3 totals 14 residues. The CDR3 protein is CASTIGRGVYEQYF. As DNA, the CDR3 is TGTGCCAGCACCATAGGCAGGGGCGTATACGAGCAGTACTTC.

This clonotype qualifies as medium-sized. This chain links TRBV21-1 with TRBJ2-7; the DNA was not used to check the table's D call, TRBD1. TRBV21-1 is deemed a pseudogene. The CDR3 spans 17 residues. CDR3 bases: TGTGCCAGCAGCAAAAAGCGGGGACAGGGGGCATCGAGCGAGCAGTACGTC. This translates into CASSKKRGQGASSEQYV.

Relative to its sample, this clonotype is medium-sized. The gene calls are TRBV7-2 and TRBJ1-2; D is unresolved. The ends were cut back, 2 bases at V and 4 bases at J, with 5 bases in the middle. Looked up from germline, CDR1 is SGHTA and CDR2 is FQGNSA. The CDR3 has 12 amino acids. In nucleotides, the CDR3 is TGTGCCAGCAGCTTAACGGCCTATGGCTACACCTTC. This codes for CASSLTAYGYTF.

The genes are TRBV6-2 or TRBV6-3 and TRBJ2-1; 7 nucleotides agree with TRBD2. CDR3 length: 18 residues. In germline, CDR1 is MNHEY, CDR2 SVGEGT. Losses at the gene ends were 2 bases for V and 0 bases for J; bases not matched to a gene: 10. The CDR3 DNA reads TGTGCCAGCAGTTACCGAATCGAGCGGGATAGCTCCTACAATGAGCAGTTCTTC. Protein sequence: CASSYRIERDSSYNEQFF.

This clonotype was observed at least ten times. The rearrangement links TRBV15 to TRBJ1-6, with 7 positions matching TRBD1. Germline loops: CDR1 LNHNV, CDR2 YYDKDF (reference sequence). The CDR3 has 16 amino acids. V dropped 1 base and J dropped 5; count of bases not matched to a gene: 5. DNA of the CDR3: TGTGCCACCAGCAGAGTGGCGGGACAGAATAATTCACCCCTCCACTTT. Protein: CATSRVAGQNNSPLHF.

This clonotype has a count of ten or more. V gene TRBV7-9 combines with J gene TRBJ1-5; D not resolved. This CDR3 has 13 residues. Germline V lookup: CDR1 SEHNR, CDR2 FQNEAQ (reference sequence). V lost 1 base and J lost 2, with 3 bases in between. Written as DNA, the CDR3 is TGTGCCAGCAGCTTAGACGGCAATCAGCCCCAGCATTTT. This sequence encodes CASSLDGNQPQHF.

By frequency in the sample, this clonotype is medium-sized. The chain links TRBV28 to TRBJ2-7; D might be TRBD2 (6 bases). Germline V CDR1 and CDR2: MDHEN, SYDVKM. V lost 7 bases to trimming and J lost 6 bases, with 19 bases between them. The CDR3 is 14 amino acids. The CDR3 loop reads CASITPGVPGEQYF. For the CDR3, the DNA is TGTGCCAGCATTACCCCGGGGGTTCCAGGCGAGCAGTACTTC.

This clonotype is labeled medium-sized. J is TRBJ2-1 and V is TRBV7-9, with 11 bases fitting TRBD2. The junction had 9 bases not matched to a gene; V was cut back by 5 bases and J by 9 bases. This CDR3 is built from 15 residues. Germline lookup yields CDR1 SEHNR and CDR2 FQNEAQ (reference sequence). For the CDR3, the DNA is TGTGCCAGCAGCAAAACTAGCGGGAGTTCTATTGAGCAGTTCTTC. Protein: CASSKTSGSSIEQFF.

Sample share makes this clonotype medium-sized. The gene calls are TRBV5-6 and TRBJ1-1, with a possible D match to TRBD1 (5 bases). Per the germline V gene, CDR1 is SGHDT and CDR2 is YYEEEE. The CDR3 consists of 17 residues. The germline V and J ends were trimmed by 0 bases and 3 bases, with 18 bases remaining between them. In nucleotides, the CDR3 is TGTGCCAGCAGCTTGGATCGGACATCAGGGCGGGACACTGAAGCTTTCTTT. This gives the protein CASSLDRTSGRDTEAFF. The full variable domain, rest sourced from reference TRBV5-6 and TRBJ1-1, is DAGVTQSPTHLIKTRGQQVTLRCSPKSGHDTVSWYQQALGQGPQFIFQYYEEEERQRGNFPDRFSGHQFPNYSSELNVNALLLGDSALYLCASSLDRTSGRDTEAFFGQGTRLTVV.